The T cell receptor beta chain described here comes from a study of blood T cell repertoires in COVID-19. At the level of the study: The United States, Italy and Spain were the sources of the acute and convalescent COVID-19 samples.

Seattle patient enrollment occurred during active infection, with longitudinal follow-up thereafter. Authors' processing steps: Estimation of nucleated cell counts relied on the amplification of reference gene primers. The assay was immunoSEQ multiplex PCR, and TCRdb's table has in-frame clones only and misses some. V and J calls and clone size are copied from that table; D and trimming were computed from the DNA. The table shows 200,000 to 250,000 clones, with around 85% occurring only once. CDR3 length: 18 residues. With V trimmed by 3 bases and J by 0 bases, 10 bases remained unmatched. Germline values: CDR1 SGHVS, CDR2 FQNEAQ.

This chain joins TRBV7-8 and TRBJ2-1; 8 bases agree with TRBD2. Sample: peripheral blood. The TCR originated in a man aged 45 to 65 with COVID-19, enrolled during active disease. CDR3 loop: CASSFYVSSGSSYNEQFF. Written as DNA, the CDR3 is TGTGCCAGCAGCTTTTACGTTTCTAGCGGGTCCTCCTACAATGAGCAGTTCTTC.